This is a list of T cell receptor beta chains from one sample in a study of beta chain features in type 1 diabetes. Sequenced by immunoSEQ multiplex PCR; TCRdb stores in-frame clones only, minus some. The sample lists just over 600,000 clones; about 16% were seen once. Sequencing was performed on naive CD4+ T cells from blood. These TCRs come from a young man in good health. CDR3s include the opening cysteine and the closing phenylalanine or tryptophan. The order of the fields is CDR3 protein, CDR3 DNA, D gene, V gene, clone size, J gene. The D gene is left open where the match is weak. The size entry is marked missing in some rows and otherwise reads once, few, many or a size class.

CATSREGASYGYTF | TGTGCCACCAGCAGAGAGGGGGCGAGTTATGGCTACACCTTC | - | TRBV15 | few | TRBJ1-2
CASSLSAAQLTGELFF | TGTGCCAGCAGCTTATCAGCGGCCCAATTGACCGGGGAGCTGTTTTTT | - | TRBV7-2 | - | TRBJ2-2
CASTVRTGPGEAFF | TGTGCCAGCACCGTACGGACTGGACCGGGGGAAGCTTTCTTT | - | TRBV28 | - | TRBJ1-1
CASSIVDGEQFF | TGTGCCAGTAGTATAGTGGACGGTGAGCAGTTCTTC | - | TRBV19 | - | TRBJ2-1
CASNPTGNGNTIYF | TGTGCCAGCAACCCTACAGGGAATGGAAACACCATATATTTT | - | TRBV7-2 | - | TRBJ1-3
CSVGHTLNTEAFF | TGCAGCGTTGGACATACCTTGAACACTGAAGCTTTCTTT | - | TRBV29-1 | - | TRBJ1-1
CASSVEAGGTGELFF | TGTGCCAGCAGCGTAGAAGCAGGGGGCACCGGGGAGCTGTTTTTT | TRBD1 | TRBV9 | - | TRBJ2-2
CASSVSGQTYEQYF | TGTGCCAGCAGCGTATCGGGACAGACCTACGAGCAGTACTTC | TRBD1 | TRBV9 | - | TRBJ2-7
CAIMGLAGGYNEQFF | TGTGCCATCATGGGACTAGCGGGAGGCTACAATGAGCAGTTCTTC | TRBD2 | TRBV10-3 | few | TRBJ2-1
CASSGRDRGQETQYF | TGTGCCAGCAGCGGCCGGGACAGAGGCCAAGAGACCCAGTACTTC | TRBD1 | TRBV9 | - | TRBJ2-5
CASSLVGTSGATQYF | TGTGCCAGCAGCTTGGTAGGGACTAGCGGTGCTACGCAGTATTTT | TRBD2 | TRBV11-3 | once | TRBJ2-3
CSARGLTEAFF | TGCAGTGCTAGAGGGCTCACTGAAGCTTTCTTT | - | TRBV20-1 | - | TRBJ1-1
CASSVRSGNRNNEQFF | TGTGCCAGCAGCGTCCGTAGCGGGAACCGAAACAATGAGCAGTTCTTC | TRBD2 | TRBV7-2 | - | TRBJ2-1
CAISRGTSGSYNEQFF | TGTGCCATCAGTCGTGGGACTAGCGGCTCCTACAATGAGCAGTTCTTC | TRBD2 | TRBV10-3 | few | TRBJ2-1
CASSPTDQGASYGYTF | TGTGCCAGCTCACCAACGGATCAGGGGGCCAGCTATGGCTACACCTTC | TRBD1 | TRBV18 | few | TRBJ1-2
CASSSDWGDGYTF | TGTGCCAGCAGCTCGGATTGGGGGGATGGCTACACCTTC | - | TRBV5-4 | few | TRBJ1-2
CASSAGLAGHEQFF | TGTGCCAGCAGCGCCGGACTAGCGGGACATGAGCAGTTCTTC | TRBD2 | TRBV9 | - | TRBJ2-1
CASSASPGREGYEQYF | TGTGCCAGCAGCGCCTCTCCGGGGCGGGAGGGCTACGAGCAGTACTTC | TRBD2 | TRBV9 | few | TRBJ2-7
CASSLPLGQGAPSYNEQFF | TGTGCCAGCAGCTTACCTTTGGGGCAGGGTGCGCCCTCCTACAATGAGCAGTTCTTC | - | TRBV7-9 | few | TRBJ2-1
CASSYAGGYGSPLHF | TGTGCCAGCAGTTATGCGGGGGGCTACGGTTCACCCCTCCACTTT | - | TRBV6-5 | - | TRBJ1-6
CASSYRTGGNQPQHF | TGTGCCAGCAGTTATAGGACAGGGGGCAATCAGCCCCAGCATTTT | TRBD1 | TRBV6-5 | few | TRBJ1-5
CASSAPVGGSSYNEQFF | TGTGCCAGTAGTGCACCCGTAGGGGGGAGCTCCTACAATGAGCAGTTCTTC | - | TRBV19 | few | TRBJ2-1
CATSTGQRTDSSTDTQYF | TGTGCCACCAGCACCGGACAGCGAACGGATTCTAGCACAGATACGCAGTATTTT | - | TRBV15 | - | TRBJ2-3
CASRLRQGKGYTF | TGTGCCAGCAGGCTACGTCAGGGGAAGGGCTACACCTTC | - | TRBV6-5 | - | TRBJ1-2
CASSYPTGGARETQYF | TGTGCCAGCAGCTACCCTACAGGGGGCGCAAGGGAGACCCAGTACTTC | TRBD1 | TRBV7-2 | - | TRBJ2-5
CASSLWGGSDIQYF | TGTGCCAGCAGTTTATGGGGGGGATCCGACATTCAGTACTTC | - | TRBV28 | few | TRBJ2-4